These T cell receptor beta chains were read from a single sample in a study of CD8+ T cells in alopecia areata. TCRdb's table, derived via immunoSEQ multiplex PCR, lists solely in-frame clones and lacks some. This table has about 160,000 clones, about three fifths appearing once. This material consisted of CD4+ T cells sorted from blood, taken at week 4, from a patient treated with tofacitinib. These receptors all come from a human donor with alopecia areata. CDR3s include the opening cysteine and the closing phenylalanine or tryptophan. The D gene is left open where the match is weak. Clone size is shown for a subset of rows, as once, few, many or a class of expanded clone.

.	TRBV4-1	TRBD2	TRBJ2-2	TGCGCCAGCAGCCAATGGCGGGGGGAGGGAACCGGGGAGCTGTTTTTT	CASSQWRGEGTGELFF
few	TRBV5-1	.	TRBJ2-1	TGCGCCAGCAGCTTGGGGTACAGAGCAGAGCAGTTCTTC	CASSLGYRAEQFF
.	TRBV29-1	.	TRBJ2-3	TGCAGCGTGGAAATAGTTTCTAGCACAGATACGCAGTATTTT	CSVEIVSSTDTQYF
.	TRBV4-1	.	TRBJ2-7	TGCGCCAGCAGCCTAGGAGGGAGCGACGAGCAGTACTTC	CASSLGGSDEQYF
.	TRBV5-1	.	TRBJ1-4	TGCGCCAGCAGCCAAACTGCAACTAATGAAAAACTGTTTTTT	CASSQTATNEKLFF
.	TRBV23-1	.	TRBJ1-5	TGCGCCAGCAGCCATATCGGGGACAACAATCAGCCCCAGCATTTT	CASSHIGDNNQPQHF
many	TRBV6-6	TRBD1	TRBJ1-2	TGTGCCAGCAGTTACGGGACAGGGAGCTATGGCTACACCTTC	CASSYGTGSYGYTF
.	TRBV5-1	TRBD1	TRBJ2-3	TGCGCCAGCAGCTCCGGGACAGTTAGAGATACGCAGTATTTT	CASSSGTVRDTQYF
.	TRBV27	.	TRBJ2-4	TGTGCCAGCATCGAGGCCCCAGCCCAGGTAGCCAAAAACATTCAGTACTTC	CASIEAPAQVAKNIQYF
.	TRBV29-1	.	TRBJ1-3	TGCAGCGCTCATGACAGAAGCTCTGGAAACACCATATATTTT	CSAHDRSSGNTIYF
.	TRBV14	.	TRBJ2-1	TGTGCCAGCAGCCCCCTACAGGATTCTTACAATGAGCAGTTCTTC	CASSPLQDSYNEQFF
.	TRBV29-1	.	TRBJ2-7	TGCAGCGTTGTTTCCGGTTTCTCCTACGAGCAGTACTTC	CSVVSGFSYEQYF
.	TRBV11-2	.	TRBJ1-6	TGTGCCAGCAGCATCCAGGAGTCCTATAATTCACCCCTCCACTTT	CASSIQESYNSPLHF
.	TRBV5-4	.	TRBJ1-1	TGTGCCAGCAGCTTTAAAGGGAGGAACACTGAAGCTTTCTTT	CASSFKGRNTEAFF
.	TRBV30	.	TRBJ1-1	TGTGCCTGGAGTGTGGGCATAGGGAACCCTGAAGCTTTCTTT	CAWSVGIGNPEAFF
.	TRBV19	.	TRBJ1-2	TGTGCCAGTAGTATTAATGACTATGGCTACACCTTC	CASSINDYGYTF
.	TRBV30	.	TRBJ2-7	TGTGCCTGGACACAGTCCTCCTACGAGCAGTACTTC	CAWTQSSYEQYF
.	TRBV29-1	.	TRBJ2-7	TGCAGCGTTACCACGGGAAATAGCTACGAGCAGTACTTC	CSVTTGNSYEQYF
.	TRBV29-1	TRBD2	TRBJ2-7	TGCAGCGTTGGGGGGGGCGAGCAGTACTTC	CSVGGGEQYF
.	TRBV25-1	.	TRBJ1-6	TGTGCCAGCAGTGACGCCGGCTTGGTGGCCCTCCACTTT	CASSDAGLVALHF
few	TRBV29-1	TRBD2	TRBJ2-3	TGCAGCGTTGATTTAGCGGGGGGGCTCACAGATACGCAGTATTTT	CSVDLAGGLTDTQYF
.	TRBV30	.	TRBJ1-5	TGTGCCTGGAGTGGCCTTTCGGGCAGTGGGGTCGATGGGCCCCAGCATTTT	CAWSGLSGSGVDGPQHF
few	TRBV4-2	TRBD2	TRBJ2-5	TGTGCCAGCAGCCAAGTAAGAGCGGGGAAAGAGACCCAGTACTTC	CASSQVRAGKETQYF
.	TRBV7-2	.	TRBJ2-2	TGTGCCAGCAGCTCTAGGCCGGCCGGGGAGCTGTTTTTT	CASSSRPAGELFF
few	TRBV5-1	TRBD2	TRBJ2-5	TGCGCCAGCAGCTTGGCGACTAGCGGGGCTGAGACCCAGTACTTC	CASSLATSGAETQYF
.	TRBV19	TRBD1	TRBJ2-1	TGTGCCAGTAGTCCCAAGGACAGGGTAACCTACAATGAGCAGTTCTTC	CASSPKDRVTYNEQFF
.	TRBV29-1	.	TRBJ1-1	TGCAGCGGTATCACCGGGACGATTGAAGCTTTCTTT	CSGITGTIEAFF
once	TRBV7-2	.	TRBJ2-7	TGTGCCAGCAGCTTCAGGTCCGAGCAGTACTTC	CASSFRSEQYF
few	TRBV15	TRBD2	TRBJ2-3	TGTGCCACCAGCAGAAAGACTAGCGGAGCTACAGATACGCAGTATTTT	CATSRKTSGATDTQYF
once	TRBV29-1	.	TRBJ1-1	TGCAGCGTCATATTCCTGGGCACTGAAGCTTTCTTT	CSVIFLGTEAFF
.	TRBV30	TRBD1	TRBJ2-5	TGTGCCTGGAGTGGTCCCAGGGGGTCGGAGACCCAGTACTTC	CAWSGPRGSETQYF
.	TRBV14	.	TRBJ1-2	TGTGCCAGCAGTTCAACAGGAGTCTCTAACTATGGCTACACCTTC	CASSSTGVSNYGYTF
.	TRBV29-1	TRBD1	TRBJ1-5	TGCAGCGGGACTAGCGGGACAGATACGCAGCATTTT	CSGTSGTDTQHF
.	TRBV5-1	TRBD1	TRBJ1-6	TGCGCCAGCAGCTTGGCCGGGACAGATTCACCCCTCCACTTT	CASSLAGTDSPLHF
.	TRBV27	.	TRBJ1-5	TGTGCCAGCAGTTTACTCGGGGTAAATCAGCCCCAGCATTTT	CASSLLGVNQPQHF
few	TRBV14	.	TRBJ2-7	TGTGCCAGCAGCCAAGATCACTACGAGCAGTACTTC	CASSQDHYEQYF
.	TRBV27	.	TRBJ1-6	TGTGCCAGCAGTTTATCGAGACTATCTGGGAGCTCCTATAATTCACCCCTCCACTTT	CASSLSRLSGSSYNSPLHF
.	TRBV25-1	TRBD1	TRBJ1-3	TGTGCCAGCAGTGACCCTGGGACAGCCTCTGGAAACACCATATATTTT	CASSDPGTASGNTIYF
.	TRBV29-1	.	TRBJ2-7	TGCAGCGTTGATGGTGGGGCCCACGAGCAGTACTTC	CSVDGGAHEQYF
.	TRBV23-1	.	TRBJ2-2	TGCGCCAGCACCACCAGGAGGAAGAACACCGGGGAGCTGTTTTTT	CASTTRRKNTGELFF
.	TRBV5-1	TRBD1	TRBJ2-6	TGCGCCAGCAGCTCCCCCCGACAGGGGACCTCTGGGGCCAACGTCCTGACTTTC	CASSSPRQGTSGANVLTF
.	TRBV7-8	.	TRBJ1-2	TGTGCCAGCAGCCTAACACAGGGCCACTATGGCTACACCTTC	CASSLTQGHYGYTF
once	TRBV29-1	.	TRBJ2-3	TGCAGCGTTGAGCTCACGGCCCAGAGCACAGATACGCAGTATTTT	CSVELTAQSTDTQYF
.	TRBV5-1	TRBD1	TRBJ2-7	TGCGCCAGCAGCTTGATATTCAGGGGGACGAGCTACGAGCAGTACTTC	CASSLIFRGTSYEQYF
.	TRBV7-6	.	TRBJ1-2	TGTGCCAGCAGCCCCTCAGCCGGGCGGGGCTACACCTTC	CASSPSAGRGYTF
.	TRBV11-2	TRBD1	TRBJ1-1	TGTGCCAGCAGCTTAGGACAGGGGGCTCTGGACACTGAAGCTTTCTTT	CASSLGQGALDTEAFF
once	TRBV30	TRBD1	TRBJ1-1	TGTGCCTGGAGGGGACAGGGTAACACTGAAGCTTTCTTT	CAWRGQGNTEAFF
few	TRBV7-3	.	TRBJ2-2	TGTGCCAGCAGCTCCCGGGCCACCCCGAGGGAGCTGTTTTTT	CASSSRATPRELFF
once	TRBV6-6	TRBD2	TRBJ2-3	TGTGCCAGCAGTGAGCGGGGGATTTTGGATACGCAGTATTTT	CASSERGILDTQYF
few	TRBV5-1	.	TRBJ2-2	TGCGCCAGCAGCTTGGGATCCGGTGGGGAGCTGTTTTTT	CASSLGSGGELFF